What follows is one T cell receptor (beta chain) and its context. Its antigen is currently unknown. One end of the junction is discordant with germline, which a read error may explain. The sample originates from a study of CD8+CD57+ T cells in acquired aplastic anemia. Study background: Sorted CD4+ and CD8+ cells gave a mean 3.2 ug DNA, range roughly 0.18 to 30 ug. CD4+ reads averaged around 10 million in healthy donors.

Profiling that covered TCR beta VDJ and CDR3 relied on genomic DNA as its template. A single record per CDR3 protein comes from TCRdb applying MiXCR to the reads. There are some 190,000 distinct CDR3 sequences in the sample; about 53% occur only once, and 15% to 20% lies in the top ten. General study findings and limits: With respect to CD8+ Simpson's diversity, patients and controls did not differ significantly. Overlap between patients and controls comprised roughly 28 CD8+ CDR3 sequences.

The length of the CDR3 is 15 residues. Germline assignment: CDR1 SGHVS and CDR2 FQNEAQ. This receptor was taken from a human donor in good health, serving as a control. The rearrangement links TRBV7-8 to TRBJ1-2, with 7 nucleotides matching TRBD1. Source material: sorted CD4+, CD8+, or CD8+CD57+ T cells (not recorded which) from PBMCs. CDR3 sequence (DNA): TGTGCCAGCAGCTTAGACCGGGACAGTAACTACGGCTACACCTTC. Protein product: CASSLDRDSNYGYTF.